One sample yielded the 27 T cell receptor beta chains listed below, sequenced in a study of STAT5B mutations in CD4+ large granular lymphocyte leukemia. This table comes from immunoSEQ multiplex PCR, and its TCRdb copy is limited to in-frame clones, with some not included. This sample carries 20,000 to 25,000 clones, around 70% of them seen once, and the ten largest clones take approximately 30%. Sequenced: CD4+ T cells from blood buffy coats. The receptors stem from a human donor in good health.

This chain connects TRBV9 to TRBJ2-5, with D possibly being TRBD1 (6 bases). The CDR3 is made up of 13 amino acids. V lost 4 bases and J 5 bases, leaving 12 bases between the germline ends. Germline CDR1 reads SGDLS; CDR2 reads YYNGEE. The CDR3 nucleotides read TGTGCCAGCAGCTGGGCAGGGGATGAGACCCAGTACTTC. Translating it yields CASSWAGDETQYF.

The chain carries TRBV19 and TRBJ1-2; D perhaps matches TRBD1 (5 bases). The V end lost 4 bases, the J end lost 6 bases, and 15 bases lay between the germline ends. CDR1 and CDR2 (germline): LNHDA, SQIVND (reference sequence). This CDR3 comprises 14 residues. In DNA, the CDR3 is TGTGCCAGTAGTACCGACAGTGTTGCTGATGGCTACACCTTC. Its translation: CASSTDSVADGYTF.

The chain links TRBV5-1 to TRBJ2-2; 8 bases line up with TRBD2. This CDR3 has 16 residues. Trimming at V came to 1 base and at J to 4 bases, leaving 6 bases not matched to a gene. Per germline, CDR1 SGHRS and CDR2 YFSETQ. The CDR3 loop is CASSLTGTRGTGELFF. In DNA form, the CDR3 reads TGCGCCAGCAGCTTGACCGGGACTAGGGGCACCGGGGAGCTGTTTTTT.

The chain combines TRBV30 with TRBJ2-5, with D unresolved. Judging by the DNA end, TRBJ2-7 fits better; the J call may be wrong. This CDR3 region has 13 residues. In germline, CDR1 is GTSNPN, CDR2 SVGIG (reference sequence). The CDR3 DNA is TGTGCCTGGAGTCCTGGAGATCTCTACGAGCAGTACTTC. Protein sequence: CAWSPGDLYEQYF.

This chain links TRBV14 with TRBJ1-4; unclear D gene. The CDR3 length is 15 residues. Germline-derived CDR1 and CDR2 are SGHDN and FVKESK. V was clipped by 5 bases and J by 0 bases, with 10 bases between them. The CDR3 loop is CASSKLVATNEKLFF. The DNA of the CDR3 is TGTGCCAGCAGCAAACTAGTTGCAACTAATGAAAAACTGTTTTTT.

This clone appeared a few times. At one of its ends the junction is not consistent with the germline gene, which may arise from a read error. This chain connects TRBV2 to TRBJ2-7; unclear D gene. This CDR3 is 12 amino acids long. CDR1 is SNHLY, CDR2 FYNNEI, per germline. In DNA form, the CDR3 reads TGTGCCAGCGGTGAGGACTCCTACGAGCAGTACTTC. Protein: CASGEDSYEQYF.

In this sample, this clone turned up a few times. The chain recombines TRBV30 with TRBJ1-1; TRBD1 is a possible D gene (6 bases). V was pared by 3 bases and J by 3 bases, with 11 bases between. Germline V lookup: CDR1 GTSNPN, CDR2 SVGIG (reference sequence). This CDR3 comprises 13 residues. The CDR3 region is CAWSDRSYTEAFF. Here the CDR3 DNA reads TGTGCCTGGAGCGACAGGTCGTACACTGAAGCTTTCTTT.

This clone was found a few times. The chain joins TRBV10-2 to TRBJ1-3, with D perhaps matching TRBD1 (6 bases). The V end was cut by 5 bases, the J end by 0 bases, with 20 bases between. The germline V gene encodes CDR1 WSHSY and CDR2 SAAADI. The CDR3 runs 18 residues. CDR3 nucleotides: TGCGCCAGCAGTCCCGGGACACACTCTACTAGCTCTGGAAACACCATATATTTT. Translation: CASSPGTHSTSSGNTIYF.

V gene TRBV30 combines with J gene TRBJ1-6, with D unresolved. Between the trimmed V and J ends, which lost 5 bases and 2 bases, there was a span of 13 bases. The CDR3 consists of 15 residues. Germline-derived CDR1 and CDR2 are GTSNPN and SVGIG (reference sequence). In DNA form, the CDR3 reads TGTGCCTGGGCGGGCGAGTCGACCTATAATTCACCCCTCCACTTT. Translation: CAWAGESTYNSPLHF.

The chain links TRBV7-9 to TRBJ2-5; 8 bases align to TRBD1. In germline, CDR1 is SEHNR, CDR2 FQNEAQ (reference sequence). Germline trimming cut 1 base from V and 5 bases from J; bases unmatched to any gene: 6. The CDR3 runs to 15 residues. The CDR3 loop is CASSLGGQGTETQYF. For the CDR3, the DNA is TGTGCCAGCAGCTTAGGTGGACAGGGTACGGAGACCCAGTACTTC.

This chain links TRBV6-1 with TRBJ2-7; D remains ambiguous. This CDR3 region has 14 residues. The germline gives CDR1 MNHNS, CDR2 SASEGT. The V end was cut by 1 base, the J end by 5 bases, with 12 bases between. The CDR3 DNA is TGTGCCAGCAGTGAAGGTGGGATCAGCCACGAGCAGTACTTC. Translation gives CASSEGGISHEQYF.

The J gene is TRBJ2-6, the V gene TRBV15; either TRBD1 or TRBD2 may fit D (5 bases each). This CDR3 has 15 residues. The ends were cut back, 5 bases at V and 2 bases at J, with 10 bases in the middle. CDR1 is LNHNV and CDR2 is YYDKDF in the germline V gene (reference sequence). DNA of the CDR3: TGTGCCACCAGCGCCCGGGGCCCTGGGGCCAACGTCCTGACTTTC. This encodes CATSARGPGANVLTF.

This clone turned up a few times. V gene TRBV19 combines with J gene TRBJ2-1, with 9 bases lining up with TRBD1. With V trimmed by 4 bases and J by 12 bases, 10 bases remained unmatched. CDR3 length equals 14 residues. CDR1 LNHDA and CDR2 SQIVND come from the germline V gene (reference sequence). As DNA, the CDR3 is TGTGCCAGTAGTAGAAATACAGGGGGCTTACGGCAGTTCTTC. Protein: CASSRNTGGLRQFF.

This clone occurred a few times. This rearrangement joins TRBV7-9 to TRBJ1-5, with D possibly matching TRBD1 (5 bases). V lost 5 bases, J lost 0 bases, and 14 bases lay in between. The germline V gene has CDR1 SEHNR and CDR2 FQNEAQ (reference sequence). CDR3 size: 16 residues. CDR3 residues: CASSPDSFDSNQPQHF. The CDR3 DNA follows: TGTGCCAGCAGCCCCGACAGTTTTGATAGCAATCAGCCCCAGCATTTT.

This clone has more than one count but fewer than ten. The J gene is TRBJ2-1, the V gene TRBV11-2, with D perhaps TRBD1 (6 bases). V gave up 5 bases and J gave up 7 bases, with 9 bases separating them. The CDR3 has 12 amino acids. The germline CDR1 and CDR2 sequences are SGHAT and FQNNGV. The CDR3, as DNA: TGTGCCAGCAGCCAAGACAGGAATGAGCAGTTCTTC. This codes for CASSQDRNEQFF.

The chain recombines TRBV6-6 with TRBJ2-3; possibly TRBD2 for D (6 bases). The V end was cut by 6 bases, the J end by 2 bases, with 12 bases between. Germline V gene sequence: CDR1 MNHNY, CDR2 SVGAGI (reference sequence). This CDR3 has 14 residues. The CDR3 nucleotides read TGTGCCAGCAGGGGGGGAGCCCCCACAGATACGCAGTATTTT. Translated: CASRGGAPTDTQYF.

This clone was seen a few times. The chain combines TRBV7-6 with TRBJ1-2; no firm D call. V was trimmed by 0 bases and J by 6 bases, leaving 17 bases between them. The length of the CDR3 is 16 residues. Per germline, CDR1 SGHVS and CDR2 FNYEAQ. The CDR3 DNA sequence: TGTGCCAGCAGCTTAGCGGAGGTGGCCCCCGCAGATGGCTACACCTTC. Amino acids: CASSLAEVAPADGYTF.

The gene calls are TRBV5-8 and TRBJ2-1; 8 bases align to TRBD2. The germline V gene encodes CDR1 SGHTS and CDR2 YDEGEE. This CDR3 is built from 15 residues. V was pared by 4 bases and J by 0 bases, with 3 bases of the junction left unmatched. As DNA, the CDR3 is TGTGCCAGCAGCCTAAGCGGGAGCTCCTACAATGAGCAGTTCTTC. Protein product: CASSLSGSSYNEQFF. The variable domain in full, with the rest retrieved from reference TRBV5-8 and TRBJ2-1, is EAGVTQSPTHLIKTRGQQATLRCSPISGHTSVYWYQQALGLGLQFLLWYDEGEERNRGNFPPRFSGRQFPNYSSELNVNALELEDSALYLCASSLSGSSYNEQFFGPGTRLTVL.

The chain uses TRBV7-9 and TRBJ1-5; 7 nucleotides align to TRBD1. Germline V CDR1 and CDR2: SEHNR, FQNEAQ (reference sequence). With V trimmed by 5 bases and J by 7 bases, 14 bases remained unmatched. There are 16 residues in the CDR3. DNA for the CDR3: TGTGCCAGCAGCGACTACAGGGGACTCGGGGGACAGCCCCAGCATTTT. It specifies CASSDYRGLGGQPQHF.

The gene calls are TRBV4-3 and TRBJ1-2, with D uncertain. Deletions cut 0 bases from V and 6 bases from J, with 11 bases between. Germline V gives CDR1 LGHNA, CDR2 YSLEER. The CDR3 contains 14 residues. CDR3 in amino acids: CASSQDRFPDGYTF. Written as DNA, the CDR3 is TGCGCCAGCAGCCAAGATCGGTTCCCTGATGGCTACACCTTC.

This clone was counted a few times. As DNA, the CDR3 is TGCAGCGTTGTAGTAGCTGGCAATGAGCAGTTCTTC. It codes for CSVVVAGNEQFF. This chain joins TRBV29-1 and TRBJ2-1; D not certain. V lost 4 bases and J lost 6, with 10 bases in between. Germline lookup yields CDR1 SQVTM and CDR2 ANQGSEA. The CDR3 is made up of 12 amino acids.

V and J are TRBV21-1 and TRBJ1-2. TRBV21-1 is marked as a pseudogene. The CDR3 consists of 17 residues. CDR3 DNA: TGTGCCAGCAGCAAAGGAGTTCGGACCCAGCCGTTCTATGGCTACACCTTC. Protein sequence: CASSKGVRTQPFYGYTF.

The chain carries TRBV6-4 and TRBJ2-7; the match to TRBD1 covers 11 bases. The germline V gene encodes CDR1 MRHNA and CDR2 SNTAGT. J lost 7 bases, V lost 6 bases, and 5 bases had no gene match. The CDR3 is made up of 13 amino acids. The CDR3 DNA reads TGTGCCAGCAGCCGGGACAGGGGGTTTGAGCAGTACTTC. Translated, it gives CASSRDRGFEQYF.

V gene TRBV11-2 combines with J gene TRBJ2-3; 9 bases line up with TRBD2. Looked up from germline, CDR1 is SGHAT and CDR2 is FQNNGV. The CDR3 is 17 amino acids. V shed 1 base and J 5 bases; nucleotides not matched to a gene: 10. CDR3: CASSLVGGRAGIDTQYF. CDR3 nucleotide sequence: TGTGCCAGCAGCTTAGTTGGCGGGAGGGCCGGCATAGATACGCAGTATTTT.

This clone was counted between two and nine times. The chain recombines TRBV7-9 with TRBJ1-1, with 8 bases that match TRBD1. Germline V CDR1 and CDR2: SEHNR, FQNEAQ (reference sequence). With V trimmed by 5 bases and J by 2 bases, 7 bases remained unmatched. There are 15 residues in the CDR3. CDR3 sequence reads: CASSQQGQGNTEAFF. The CDR3 region has the DNA TGTGCCAGCAGCCAGCAAGGACAGGGCAACACTGAAGCTTTCTTT.

The rearrangement links TRBV19 to TRBJ2-7, with a tentative D call TRBD1 (6 bases). This CDR3 is 14 amino acids long. From germline, CDR1 is LNHDA and CDR2 SQIVND (reference sequence). V lost 4 bases, J lost 0 bases, and 10 bases lay in between. CDR3 protein: CASSTGVNSYEQYF. The CDR3 coding sequence is TGTGCCAGTAGTACAGGGGTGAACTCCTACGAGCAGTACTTC.

J is TRBJ1-2 and V is TRBV4-3; unclear D gene. The CDR3 is 13 residues long. The germline CDR1 and CDR2 sequences are LGHNA and YSLEER. Trimming removed 2 bases from V and 12 bases from J, with 16 bases in between. The CDR3 reads CASSQLPGTSDTF. The DNA for the CDR3 is TGCGCCAGCAGCCAACTACCGGGAACGTCGGACACCTTC.